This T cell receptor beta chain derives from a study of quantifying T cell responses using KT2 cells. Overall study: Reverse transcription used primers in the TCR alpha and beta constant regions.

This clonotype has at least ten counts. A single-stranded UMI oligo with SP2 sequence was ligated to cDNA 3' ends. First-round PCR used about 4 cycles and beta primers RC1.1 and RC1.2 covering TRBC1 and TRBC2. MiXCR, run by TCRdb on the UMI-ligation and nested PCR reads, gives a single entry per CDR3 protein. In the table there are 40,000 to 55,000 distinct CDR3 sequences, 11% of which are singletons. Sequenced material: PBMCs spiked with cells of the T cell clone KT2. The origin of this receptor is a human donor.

The chain's CDR3 is CASSLAGLDEQFF. The CDR3 DNA follows: TGTGCCAGCAGTTTGGCAGGGTTGGATGAGCAGTTCTTC. V is TRBV12-3 or TRBV12-4 and J is TRBJ2-1; the D gene is possibly TRBD1 (5 bases). The CDR3 loop spans 13 amino acids. V lost 3 bases to trimming and J lost 8 bases, with 11 bases between them.